Listed below are T cell receptor beta chains from one sample, sequenced in a study of cytomegalovirus exposure and HLA in healthy donors. TCRdb's table, derived via immunoSEQ multiplex PCR, lists solely in-frame clones and lacks some. The sample lists 50,000 to 55,000 clones; roughly four fifths were seen once. Sequenced material: PBMCs. The receptors come from a boy aged 5 to 17 in good health and CMV-seropositive. CDR3s include the opening cysteine and the closing phenylalanine or tryptophan. Where a row states a size, it is once, few, many or the class of an expanded clone; other rows omit it.

V gene: TRBV6-1; J gene: TRBJ2-7; clone size: NA; CDR3 protein: CASSELGTGGDYEQYF
V gene: TRBV9; J gene: TRBJ1-4; clone size: NA; CDR3 protein: CAGSGTDGGEKLFF
V gene: TRBV11-2; J gene: TRBJ1-6; clone size: NA; CDR3 protein: CASSFVENYNSPLHF
V gene: TRBV25-1; J gene: TRBJ2-7; clone size: NA; CDR3 protein: CASSELWGGDLEQYF
V gene: TRBV27; J gene: TRBJ2-3; clone size: few; CDR3 protein: CASSSWTSVADTQYF
V gene: TRBV6-4; J gene: TRBJ1-5; clone size: NA; CDR3 protein: CAGGRGEGNQPQHF
V gene: TRBV5-4; J gene: TRBJ2-1; clone size: NA; CDR3 protein: CASSADLGGRYNEQFF
V gene: TRBV6-1; J gene: TRBJ2-1; clone size: few; CDR3 protein: CASSEGTGVSYNEQFF
V gene: TRBV2; J gene: TRBJ1-5; clone size: NA; CDR3 protein: CASSGRGSNQPQHF
V gene: TRBV6-5; J gene: TRBJ1-4; clone size: once; CDR3 protein: CAIFKQKAAYEKLFF
V gene: TRBV5-6; J gene: TRBJ1-2; clone size: NA; CDR3 protein: CASSLSKRILYGYTF
V gene: TRBV28; J gene: TRBJ1-5; clone size: NA; CDR3 protein: CASRREAINQPQHF
V gene: TRBV27; J gene: TRBJ2-7; clone size: NA; CDR3 protein: CASSPTGRTGYYEQYF
V gene: TRBV5-6; J gene: TRBJ1-2; clone size: NA; CDR3 protein: CASSLAGRGGYTF
V gene: TRBV5-4; J gene: TRBJ1-2; clone size: NA; CDR3 protein: CASSSARDVTNYGYTF
V gene: TRBV7-9; J gene: TRBJ1-2; clone size: few; CDR3 protein: CASSPTTGVYGYTF
V gene: TRBV27; J gene: TRBJ1-4; clone size: NA; CDR3 protein: CASSAGPGESTEKLFF
V gene: TRBV2; J gene: TRBJ2-3; clone size: NA; CDR3 protein: CASSGPEGPDTQYF
V gene: TRBV5-1; J gene: TRBJ2-1; clone size: NA; CDR3 protein: CASTPLSGQGIYNEQFF